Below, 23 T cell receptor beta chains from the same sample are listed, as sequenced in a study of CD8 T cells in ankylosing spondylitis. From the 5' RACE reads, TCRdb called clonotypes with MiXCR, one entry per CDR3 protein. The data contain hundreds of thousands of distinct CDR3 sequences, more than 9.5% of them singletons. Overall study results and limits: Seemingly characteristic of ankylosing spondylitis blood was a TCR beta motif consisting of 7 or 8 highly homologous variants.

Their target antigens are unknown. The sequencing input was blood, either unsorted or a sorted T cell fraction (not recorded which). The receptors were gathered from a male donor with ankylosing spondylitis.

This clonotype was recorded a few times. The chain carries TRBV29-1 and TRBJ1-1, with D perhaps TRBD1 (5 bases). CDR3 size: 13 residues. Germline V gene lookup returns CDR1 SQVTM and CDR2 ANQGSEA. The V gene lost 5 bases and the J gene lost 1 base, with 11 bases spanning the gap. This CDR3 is CSVLTGSNTEAFF. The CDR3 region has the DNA TGCAGCGTTTTAACAGGATCGAACACTGAAGCTTTCTTT.

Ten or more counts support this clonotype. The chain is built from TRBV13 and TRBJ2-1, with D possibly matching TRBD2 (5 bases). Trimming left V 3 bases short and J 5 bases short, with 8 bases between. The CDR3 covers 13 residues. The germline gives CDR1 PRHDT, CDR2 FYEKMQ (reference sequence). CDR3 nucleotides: TGTGCCAGCAGCTTCCGGGGAAACAATGAGCAGTTCTTC. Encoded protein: CASSFRGNNEQFF.

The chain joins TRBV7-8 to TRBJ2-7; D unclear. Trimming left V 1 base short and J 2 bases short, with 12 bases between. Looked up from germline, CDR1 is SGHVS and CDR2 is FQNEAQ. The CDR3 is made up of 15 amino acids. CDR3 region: CASSLDWRSAYEQYV. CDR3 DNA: TGTGCCAGCAGCTTAGATTGGCGTTCCGCCTACGAGCAGTACGTC.

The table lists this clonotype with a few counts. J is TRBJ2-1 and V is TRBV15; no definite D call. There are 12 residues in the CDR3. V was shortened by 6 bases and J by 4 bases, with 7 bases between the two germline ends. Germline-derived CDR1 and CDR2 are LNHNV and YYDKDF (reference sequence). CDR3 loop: CATSIGYNEQFF. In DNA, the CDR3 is TGTGCCACCAGTATTGGATACAATGAGCAGTTCTTC.

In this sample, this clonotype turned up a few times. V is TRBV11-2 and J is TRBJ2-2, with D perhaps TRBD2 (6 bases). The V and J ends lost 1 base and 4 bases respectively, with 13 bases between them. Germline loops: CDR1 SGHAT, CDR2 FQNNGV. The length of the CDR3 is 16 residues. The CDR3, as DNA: TGTGCCAGCAGCTTAGCCGCGGGGCCGACCACCGGGGAGCTGTTTTTT. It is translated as CASSLAAGPTTGELFF.

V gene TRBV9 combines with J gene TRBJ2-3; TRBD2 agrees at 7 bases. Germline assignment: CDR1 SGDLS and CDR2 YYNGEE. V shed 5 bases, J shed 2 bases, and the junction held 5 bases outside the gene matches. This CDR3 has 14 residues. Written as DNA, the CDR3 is TGTGCCAGCAGACCTAGGGACTACACAGATACGCAGTATTTT. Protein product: CASRPRDYTDTQYF.

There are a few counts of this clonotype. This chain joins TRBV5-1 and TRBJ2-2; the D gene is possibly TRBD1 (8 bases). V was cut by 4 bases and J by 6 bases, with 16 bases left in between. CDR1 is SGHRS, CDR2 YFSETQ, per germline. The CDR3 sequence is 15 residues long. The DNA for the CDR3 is TGCGCCAGCAGCGAAGGACAGGGAGGGGCCGGGGAGCTGTTTTTT. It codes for CASSEGQGGAGELFF.

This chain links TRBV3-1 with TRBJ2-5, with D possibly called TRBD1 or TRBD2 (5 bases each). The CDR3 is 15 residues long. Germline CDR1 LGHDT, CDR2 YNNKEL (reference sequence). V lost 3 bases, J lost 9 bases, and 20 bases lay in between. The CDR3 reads CASSQAPGTPGAQYF. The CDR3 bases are TGTGCCAGCAGCCAGGCCCCCGGGACCCCCGGGGCCCAGTACTTC.

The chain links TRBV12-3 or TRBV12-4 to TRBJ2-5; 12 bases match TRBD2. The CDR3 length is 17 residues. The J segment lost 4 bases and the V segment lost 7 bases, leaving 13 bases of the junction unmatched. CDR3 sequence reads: CASNPGTSGRGGETQYF. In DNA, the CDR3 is TGTGCCAGCAACCCCGGGACTAGCGGGCGAGGGGGAGAGACCCAGTACTTC.

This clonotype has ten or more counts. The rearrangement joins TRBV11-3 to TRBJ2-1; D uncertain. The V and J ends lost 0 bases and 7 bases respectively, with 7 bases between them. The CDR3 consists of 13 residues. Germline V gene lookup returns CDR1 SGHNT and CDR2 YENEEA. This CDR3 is CASSLDPLNEQFF. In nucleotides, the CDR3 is TGTGCCAGCAGCTTAGACCCTCTAAATGAGCAGTTCTTC. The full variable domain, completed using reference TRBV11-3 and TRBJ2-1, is EAGVVQSPRYKIIEKKQPVAFWCNPISGHNTLYWYLQNLGQGPELLIRYENEEAVDDSQLPKDRFSAERLKGVDSTLKIQPAELGDSAVYLCASSLDPLNEQFFGPGTRLTVL.

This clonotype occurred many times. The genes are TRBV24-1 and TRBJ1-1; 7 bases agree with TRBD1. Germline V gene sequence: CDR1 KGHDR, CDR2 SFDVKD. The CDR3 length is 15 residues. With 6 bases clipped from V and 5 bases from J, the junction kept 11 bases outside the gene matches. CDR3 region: CATSLGGGAETEAFF. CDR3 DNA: TGTGCCACCAGTCTGGGAGGGGGCGCGGAGACTGAAGCTTTCTTT.

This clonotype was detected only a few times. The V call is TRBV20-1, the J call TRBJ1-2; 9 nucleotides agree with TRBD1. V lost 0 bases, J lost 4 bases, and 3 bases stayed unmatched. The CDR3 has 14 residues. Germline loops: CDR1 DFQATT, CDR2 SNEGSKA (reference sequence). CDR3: CSAREGQGPYGYTF. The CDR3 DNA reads TGCAGTGCTAGAGAGGGACAGGGACCCTATGGCTACACCTTC.

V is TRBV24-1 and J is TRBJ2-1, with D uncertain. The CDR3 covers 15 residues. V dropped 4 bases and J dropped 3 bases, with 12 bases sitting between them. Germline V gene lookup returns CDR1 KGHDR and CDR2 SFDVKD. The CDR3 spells CATSDPIGSYNEQFF. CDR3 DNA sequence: TGTGCCACCAGTGACCCCATAGGCAGCTACAATGAGCAGTTCTTC.

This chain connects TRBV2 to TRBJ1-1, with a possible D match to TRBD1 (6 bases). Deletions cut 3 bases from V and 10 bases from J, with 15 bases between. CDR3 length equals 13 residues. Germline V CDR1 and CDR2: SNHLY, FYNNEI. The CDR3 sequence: CASSDGGAPGAFF. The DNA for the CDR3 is TGTGCCAGCAGTGATGGGGGCGCTCCAGGAGCTTTCTTT.

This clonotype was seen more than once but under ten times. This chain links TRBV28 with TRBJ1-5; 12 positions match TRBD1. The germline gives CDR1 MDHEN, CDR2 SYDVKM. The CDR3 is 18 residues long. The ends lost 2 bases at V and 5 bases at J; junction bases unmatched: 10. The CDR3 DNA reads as TGTGCCAGCAGTTTAAAGGCAAGGGGGACAGGGGGCGATCAGCCCCAGCATTTT. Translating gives CASSLKARGTGGDQPQHF. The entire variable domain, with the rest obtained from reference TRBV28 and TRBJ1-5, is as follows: DVKVTQSSRYLVKRTGEKVFLECVQDMDHENMFWYRQDPGLGLRLIYFSYDVKMKEKGDIPEGYSVSREKKERFSLILESASTNQTSMYLCASSLKARGTGGDQPQHFGDGTRLSIL.

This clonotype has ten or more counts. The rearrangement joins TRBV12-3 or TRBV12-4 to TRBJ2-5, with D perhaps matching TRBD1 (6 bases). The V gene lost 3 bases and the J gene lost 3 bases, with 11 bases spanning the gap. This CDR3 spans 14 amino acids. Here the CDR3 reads CASSLGTGKETQYF. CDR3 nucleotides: TGTGCCAGCAGTTTGGGAACAGGGAAAGAGACCCAGTACTTC.

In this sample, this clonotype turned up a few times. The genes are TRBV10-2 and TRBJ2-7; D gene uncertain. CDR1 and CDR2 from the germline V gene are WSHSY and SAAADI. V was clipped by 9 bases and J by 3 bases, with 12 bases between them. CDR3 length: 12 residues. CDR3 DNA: TGCGCCAGTAACACCAACAGCTACGAGCAGTACTTC. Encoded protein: CASNTNSYEQYF.

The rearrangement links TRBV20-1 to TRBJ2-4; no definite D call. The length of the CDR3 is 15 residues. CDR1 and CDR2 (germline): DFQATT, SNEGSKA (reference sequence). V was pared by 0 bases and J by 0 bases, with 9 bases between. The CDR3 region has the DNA TGCAGTGCTAGAGATTTTAGCAAAGCCAAAAACATTCAGTACTTC. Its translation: CSARDFSKAKNIQYF.

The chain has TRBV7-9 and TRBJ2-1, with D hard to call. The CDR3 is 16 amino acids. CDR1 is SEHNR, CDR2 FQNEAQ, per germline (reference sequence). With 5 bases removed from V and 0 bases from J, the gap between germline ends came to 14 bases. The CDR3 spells CASSISQSSSYNEQFF. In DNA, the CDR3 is TGTGCCAGCAGCATCTCACAGAGTAGCTCCTACAATGAGCAGTTCTTC.

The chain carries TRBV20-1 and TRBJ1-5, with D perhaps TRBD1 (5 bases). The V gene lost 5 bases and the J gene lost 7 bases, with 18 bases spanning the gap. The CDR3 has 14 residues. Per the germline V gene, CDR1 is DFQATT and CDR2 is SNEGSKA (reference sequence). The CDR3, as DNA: TGCAGTGCTCGACAGTCTCAACAGGCCCAGCCCCAGCATTTT. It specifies CSARQSQQAQPQHF.

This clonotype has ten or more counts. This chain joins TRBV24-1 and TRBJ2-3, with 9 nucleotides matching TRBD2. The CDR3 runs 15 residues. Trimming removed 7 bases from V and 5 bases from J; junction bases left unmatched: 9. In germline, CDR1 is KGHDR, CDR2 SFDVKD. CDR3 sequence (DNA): TGTGCCACCAGCCCCTTTAGCGGGAGTGGAGATACGCAGTATTTT. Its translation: CATSPFSGSGDTQYF.

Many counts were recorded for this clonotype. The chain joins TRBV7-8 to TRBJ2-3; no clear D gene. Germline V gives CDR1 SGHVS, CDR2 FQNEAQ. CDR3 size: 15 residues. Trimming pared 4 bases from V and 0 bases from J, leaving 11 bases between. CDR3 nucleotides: TGTGCCAGCAGCTCCACTGGTTCCAGCACAGATACGCAGTATTTT. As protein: CASSSTGSSTDTQYF. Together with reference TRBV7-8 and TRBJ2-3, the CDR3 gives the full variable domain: GAGVSQSPRYKVAKRGQDVALRCDPISGHVSLFWYQQALGQGPEFLTYFQNEAQLDKSGLPSDRFFAERPEGSVSTLKIQRTQQEDSAVYLCASSSTGSSTDTQYFGPGTRLTVL.

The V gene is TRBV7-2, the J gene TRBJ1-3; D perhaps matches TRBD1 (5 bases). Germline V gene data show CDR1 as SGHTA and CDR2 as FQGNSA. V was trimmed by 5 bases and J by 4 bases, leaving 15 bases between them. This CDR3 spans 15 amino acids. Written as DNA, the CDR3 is TGTGCCAGCAGCCCAGCACCAGGGTACGGAAACACCATATATTTT. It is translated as CASSPAPGYGNTIYF.